This T cell receptor beta chain was recorded in a study of T cell responses to AZD1222 COVID-19 vaccine. About the research overall: Second-dose groups at about 4 or about 12 weeks were pooled.

Sequenced by immunoSEQ multiplex PCR; TCRdb stores in-frame clones only, minus some. The table has around 160,000 clones, 89% seen once; the top ten hold 5% to 5.5%. From germline, CDR1 is LGHNA and CDR2 YNFKEQ. The CDR3 runs to 17 residues. The germline V and J ends were trimmed by 0 bases and 0 bases, with 15 bases remaining between them. The chain recombines TRBV4-2 with TRBJ2-7; possible D gene TRBD1, 5 bases. Sequencing used peripheral blood, obtained on day 0 of AZD1222 vaccination. The TCR sequence derives from an adult in good health. The CDR3 is CASSQDTQGVFSYEQYF. CDR3 nucleotides: TGTGCCAGCAGCCAAGATACCCAGGGTGTCTTCTCCTACGAGCAGTACTTC.